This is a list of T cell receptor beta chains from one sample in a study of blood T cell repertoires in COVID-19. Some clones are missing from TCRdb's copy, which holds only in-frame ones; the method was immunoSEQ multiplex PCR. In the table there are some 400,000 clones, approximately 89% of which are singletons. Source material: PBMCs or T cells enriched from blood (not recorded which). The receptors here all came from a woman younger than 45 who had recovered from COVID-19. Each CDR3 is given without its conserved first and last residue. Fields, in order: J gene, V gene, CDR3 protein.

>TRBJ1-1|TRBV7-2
ASSTVSGLLGEAF
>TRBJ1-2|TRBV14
ASSQDLRGFGYT
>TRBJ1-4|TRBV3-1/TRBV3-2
ASATGGLDEKLF
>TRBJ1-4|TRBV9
ASGGGSVGEKLF
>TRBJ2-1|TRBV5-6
ASSLLAPSDEQF
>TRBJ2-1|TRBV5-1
ASTPSGANNEQF
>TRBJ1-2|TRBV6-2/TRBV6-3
ASSYQRTGGRYGYT
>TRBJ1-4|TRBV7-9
ASSEAGQGAREKLF
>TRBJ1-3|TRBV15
ATSRDEGQPLNSFGGNTIY
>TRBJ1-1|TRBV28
ASSPTGLTNTEAF
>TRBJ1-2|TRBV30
AWGAVLRGGYT
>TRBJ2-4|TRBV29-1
SGLRDIQY
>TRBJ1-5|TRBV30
AWSHGQLPQH
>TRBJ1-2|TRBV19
ASSINRGQGYT
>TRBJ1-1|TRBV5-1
ASSLLGHPNTEAF
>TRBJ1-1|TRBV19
ASTLGGSTHMNTEAF
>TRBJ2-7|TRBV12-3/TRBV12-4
ASRPGQVYEQY
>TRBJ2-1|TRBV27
ASSFSGRTYNEQF
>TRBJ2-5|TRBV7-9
ASSLGQGSGQGYQETQY
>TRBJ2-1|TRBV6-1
ASSESWQGGYNEQF
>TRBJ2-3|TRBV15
ATSPSYEDTQY
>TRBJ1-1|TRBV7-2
ASSYSTGMNTEAF
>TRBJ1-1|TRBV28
ASSFGLTEAF
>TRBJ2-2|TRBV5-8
ASSSLRGSGPRSGELF
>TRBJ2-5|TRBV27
ASSSSPGLTQETQY
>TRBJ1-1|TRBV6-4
ASSSTGSGTEAF
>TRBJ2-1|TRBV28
ASSKGLAERNEQF